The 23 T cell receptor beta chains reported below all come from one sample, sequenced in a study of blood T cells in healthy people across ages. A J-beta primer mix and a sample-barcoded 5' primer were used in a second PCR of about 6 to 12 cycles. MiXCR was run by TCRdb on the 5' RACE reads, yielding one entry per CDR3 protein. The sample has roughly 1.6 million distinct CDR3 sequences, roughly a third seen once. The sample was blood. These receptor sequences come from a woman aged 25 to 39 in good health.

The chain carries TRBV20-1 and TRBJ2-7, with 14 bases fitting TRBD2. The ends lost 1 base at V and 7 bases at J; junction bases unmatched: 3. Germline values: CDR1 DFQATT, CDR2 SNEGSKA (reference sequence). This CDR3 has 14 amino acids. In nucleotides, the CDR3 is TGCAGTGCTAGAGTGGGACTAGCGGGAGTTGAGCAGTACTTC. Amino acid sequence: CSARVGLAGVEQYF.

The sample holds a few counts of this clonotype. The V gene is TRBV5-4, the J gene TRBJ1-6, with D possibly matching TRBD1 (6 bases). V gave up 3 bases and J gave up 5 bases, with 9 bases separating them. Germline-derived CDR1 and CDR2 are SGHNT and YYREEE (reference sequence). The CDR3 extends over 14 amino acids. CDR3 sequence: CASSYRQDNSPLHF. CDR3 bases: TGTGCCAGCAGCTATAGACAGGATAATTCACCCCTCCACTTT.

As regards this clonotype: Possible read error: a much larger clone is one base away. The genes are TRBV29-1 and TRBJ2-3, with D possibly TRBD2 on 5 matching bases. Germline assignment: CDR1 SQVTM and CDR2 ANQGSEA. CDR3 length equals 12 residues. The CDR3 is CGARATTDTQYF. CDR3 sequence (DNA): TGCGGCGCGAGGGCCACCACAGATACGCAGTATTTT.

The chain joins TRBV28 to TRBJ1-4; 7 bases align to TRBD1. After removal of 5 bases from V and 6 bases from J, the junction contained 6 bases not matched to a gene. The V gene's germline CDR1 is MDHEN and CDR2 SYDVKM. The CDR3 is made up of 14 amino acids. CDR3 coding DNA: TGTGCCAGCAGTCCAACAGGGGACCATGAAAAACTGTTTTTT. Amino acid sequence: CASSPTGDHEKLFF.

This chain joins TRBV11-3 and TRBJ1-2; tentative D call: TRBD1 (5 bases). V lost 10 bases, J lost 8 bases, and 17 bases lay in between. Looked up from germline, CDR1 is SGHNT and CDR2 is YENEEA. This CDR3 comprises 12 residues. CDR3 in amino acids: CANTAGLWGYTF. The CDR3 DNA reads TGTGCCAACACAGCGGGGCTGTGGGGCTACACCTTC.

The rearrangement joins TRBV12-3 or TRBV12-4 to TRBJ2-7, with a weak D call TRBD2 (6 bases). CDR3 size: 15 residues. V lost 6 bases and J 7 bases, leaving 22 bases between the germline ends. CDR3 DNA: TGTGCCAGCAGAGGATTAGCGGAAGGGACTTGGGAGCAGTACTTC. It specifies CASRGLAEGTWEQYF.

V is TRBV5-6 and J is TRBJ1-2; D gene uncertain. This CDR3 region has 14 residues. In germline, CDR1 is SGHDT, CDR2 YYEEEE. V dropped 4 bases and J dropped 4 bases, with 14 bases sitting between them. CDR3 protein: CASSGRSIGYGYTF. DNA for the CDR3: TGTGCCAGCAGCGGGAGGTCGATCGGCTATGGCTACACCTTC.

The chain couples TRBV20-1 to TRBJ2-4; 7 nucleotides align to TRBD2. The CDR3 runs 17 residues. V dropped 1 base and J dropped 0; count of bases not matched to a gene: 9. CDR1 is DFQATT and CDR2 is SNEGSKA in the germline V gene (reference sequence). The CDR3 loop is CSARVVGGNGAKNIQYF. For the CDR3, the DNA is TGCAGTGCTAGAGTAGTGGGAGGGAATGGAGCCAAAAACATTCAGTACTTC.

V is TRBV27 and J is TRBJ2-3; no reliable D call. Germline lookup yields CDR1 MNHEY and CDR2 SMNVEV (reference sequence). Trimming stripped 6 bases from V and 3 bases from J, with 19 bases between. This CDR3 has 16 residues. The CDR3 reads CASSVGISHRTDTQYF. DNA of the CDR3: TGTGCCAGCAGCGTAGGTATTAGCCACAGAACAGATACGCAGTATTTT.

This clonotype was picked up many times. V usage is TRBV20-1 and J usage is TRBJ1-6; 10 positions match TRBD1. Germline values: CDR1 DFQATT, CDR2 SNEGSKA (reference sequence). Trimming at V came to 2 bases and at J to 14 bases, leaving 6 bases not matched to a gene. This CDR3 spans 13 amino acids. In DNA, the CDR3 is TGCAGTGCTAGAAGACAGGGGGCGGGTGCCCTCCACTTT. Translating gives CSARRQGAGALHF.

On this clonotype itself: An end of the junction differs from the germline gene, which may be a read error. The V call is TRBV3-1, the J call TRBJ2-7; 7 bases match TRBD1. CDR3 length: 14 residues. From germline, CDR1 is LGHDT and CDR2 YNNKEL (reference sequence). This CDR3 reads CASSQEQGSFEQYF. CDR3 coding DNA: TGTGCCAGCAGCCAGGAACAGGGGTCCTTCGAGCAGTACTTC.

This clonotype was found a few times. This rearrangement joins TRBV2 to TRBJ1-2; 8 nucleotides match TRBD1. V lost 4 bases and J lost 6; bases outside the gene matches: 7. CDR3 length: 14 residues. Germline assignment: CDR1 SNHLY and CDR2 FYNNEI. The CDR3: CASSGGRGQDGYTF. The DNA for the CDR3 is TGTGCCAGCAGTGGCGGCAGGGGGCAAGATGGCTACACCTTC. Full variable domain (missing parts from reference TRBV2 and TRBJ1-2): EPEVTQTPSHQVTQMGQEVILRCVPISNHLYFYWYRQILGQKVEFLVSFYNNEISEKSEIFDDQFSVERPDGSNFTLKIRSTKLEDSAMYFCASSGGRGQDGYTFGSGTRLTVV.

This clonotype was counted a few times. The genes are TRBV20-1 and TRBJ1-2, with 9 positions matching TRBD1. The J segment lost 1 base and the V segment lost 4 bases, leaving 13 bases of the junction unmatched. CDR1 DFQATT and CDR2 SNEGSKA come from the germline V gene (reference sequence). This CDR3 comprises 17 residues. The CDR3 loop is CSAKQRTGGGFNYGYTF. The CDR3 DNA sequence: TGCAGTGCTAAGCAAAGAACAGGGGGCGGCTTTAACTATGGCTACACCTTC.

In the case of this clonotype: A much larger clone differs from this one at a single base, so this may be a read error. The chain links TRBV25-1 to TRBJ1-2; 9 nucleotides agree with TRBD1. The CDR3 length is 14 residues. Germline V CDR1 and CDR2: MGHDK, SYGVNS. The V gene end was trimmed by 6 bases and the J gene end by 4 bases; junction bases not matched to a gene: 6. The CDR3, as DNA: TGTGCCAGCAGGGAGGGGACAGGGCTCTATGGCTACACCTTC. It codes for CASREGTGLYGYTF.

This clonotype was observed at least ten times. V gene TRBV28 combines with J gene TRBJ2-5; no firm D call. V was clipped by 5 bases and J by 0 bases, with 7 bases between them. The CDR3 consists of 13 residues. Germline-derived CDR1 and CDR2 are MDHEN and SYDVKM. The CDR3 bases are TGTGCCAGCAGTCTGCAATACCAAGAGACCCAGTACTTC. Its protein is CASSLQYQETQYF.

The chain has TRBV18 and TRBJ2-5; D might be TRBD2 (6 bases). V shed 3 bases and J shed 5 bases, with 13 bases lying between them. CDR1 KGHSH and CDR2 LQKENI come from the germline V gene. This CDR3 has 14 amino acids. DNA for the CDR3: TGTGCCAGCTCACCCCGGGAGATCGGGGAGACCCAGTACTTC. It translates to CASSPREIGETQYF.

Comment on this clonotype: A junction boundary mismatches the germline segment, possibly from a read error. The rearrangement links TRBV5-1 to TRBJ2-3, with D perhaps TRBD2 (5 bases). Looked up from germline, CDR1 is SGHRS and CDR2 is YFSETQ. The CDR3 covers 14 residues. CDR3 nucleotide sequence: TGCGCCAGCACGAGGGAAGGCCCCACAAATACGCAGTATTTT. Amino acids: CASTREGPTNTQYF.

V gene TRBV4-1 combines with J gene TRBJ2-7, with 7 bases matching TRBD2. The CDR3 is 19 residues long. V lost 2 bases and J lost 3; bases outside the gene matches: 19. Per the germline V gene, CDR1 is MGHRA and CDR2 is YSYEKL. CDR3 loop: CASSQTFGSGTPGLYEQYF. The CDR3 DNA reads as TGCGCCAGCAGCCAAACTTTCGGCAGCGGGACCCCCGGCCTCTACGAGCAGTACTTC.

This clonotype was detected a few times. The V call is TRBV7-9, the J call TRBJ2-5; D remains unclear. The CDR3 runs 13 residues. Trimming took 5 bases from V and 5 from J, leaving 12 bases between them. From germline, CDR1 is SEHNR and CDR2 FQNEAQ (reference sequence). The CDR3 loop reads CASSHSSSETQYF. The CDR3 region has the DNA TGTGCCAGCAGCCACTCGAGTAGCGAGACCCAGTACTTC.

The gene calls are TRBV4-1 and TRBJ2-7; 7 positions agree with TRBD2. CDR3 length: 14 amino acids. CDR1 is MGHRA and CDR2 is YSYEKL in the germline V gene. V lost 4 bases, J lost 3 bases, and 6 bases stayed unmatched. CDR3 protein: CASSPREGVYEQYF. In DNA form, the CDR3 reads TGCGCCAGCAGCCCGAGGGAGGGCGTCTACGAGCAGTACTTC.

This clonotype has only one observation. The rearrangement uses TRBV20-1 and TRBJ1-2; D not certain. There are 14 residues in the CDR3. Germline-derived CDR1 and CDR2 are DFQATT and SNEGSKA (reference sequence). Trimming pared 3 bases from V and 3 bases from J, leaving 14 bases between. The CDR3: CSARRQGIDYGYTF. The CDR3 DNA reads TGCAGTGCTAGGAGACAAGGGATTGACTATGGCTACACCTTC.

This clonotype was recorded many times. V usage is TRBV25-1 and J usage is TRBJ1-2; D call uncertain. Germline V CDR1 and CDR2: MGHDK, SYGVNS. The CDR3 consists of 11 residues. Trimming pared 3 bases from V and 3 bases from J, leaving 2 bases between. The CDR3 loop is CASSDHYGYTF. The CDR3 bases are TGTGCCAGCAGTGACCACTATGGCTACACCTTC.

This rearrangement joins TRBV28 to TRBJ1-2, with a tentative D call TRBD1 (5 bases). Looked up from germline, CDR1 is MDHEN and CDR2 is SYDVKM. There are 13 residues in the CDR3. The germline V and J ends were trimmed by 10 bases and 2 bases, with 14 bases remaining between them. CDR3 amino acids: CATEGSINYGYTF. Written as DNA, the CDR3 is TGTGCCACGGAGGGGTCCATAAACTATGGCTACACCTTC.